Detailed here is one TCR beta chain. As yet, its antigen is unknown. CDR1 and CDR2 (germline): MNHEY, SMNVEV (reference sequence). CDR3 length equals 15 residues. The trim removed 6 bases at V and 8 bases at J, leaving 7 bases unmatched. Under the authors' procedure: Junction-only immunoSEQ data arrived without quality scores, meaning filtering differed. TCRdb's copy holds only in-frame clones and misses some; the assay was immunoSEQ multiplex PCR. Clone size and V and J calls were adopted from that table, with D and trimming inferred from the DNA. The data hold 1.5 million to 2.5 million clones, with about 95% observed a single time. CD8 cells regarded as naive lacked CD45RO, were positively chosen for CCR7, and omitted terminally differentiated effector memory CD45RA+ cells. These data originate in a study of shared clonotypes between healthy human individuals. Overall study results and limits: Estimated richness values were generally larger in naive subsets than in memory subsets.

This clonotype was sampled from a man aged 18 to 35 in good health. The sequenced sample consisted of naive CD8+ T cells sorted from blood. The chain has TRBV27 and TRBJ2-1; TRBD2 matches 13 bases. The chain's CDR3 is CASSSLAGGLDEQFF. CDR3 DNA sequence: TGTGCCAGCAGCTCACTAGCGGGAGGGCTTGATGAGCAGTTCTTC.